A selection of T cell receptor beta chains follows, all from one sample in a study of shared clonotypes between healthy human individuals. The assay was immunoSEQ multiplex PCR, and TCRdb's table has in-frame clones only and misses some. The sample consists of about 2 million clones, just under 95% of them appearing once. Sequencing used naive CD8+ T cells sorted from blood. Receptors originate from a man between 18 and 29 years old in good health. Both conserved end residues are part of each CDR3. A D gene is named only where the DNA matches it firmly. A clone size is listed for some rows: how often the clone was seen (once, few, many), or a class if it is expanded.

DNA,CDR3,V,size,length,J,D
TGTGCCAGCAGCTTCTCGGTGGGACAGGGAAGGAATGAGCAGTTCTTC,CASSFSVGQGRNEQFF,TRBV7-2,NA,16,TRBJ2-1,TRBD1
TGTGCCAGCGGTCCCGGCAGAGCTAATCAGCCCCAGCATTTT,CASGPGRANQPQHF,TRBV9,NA,14,TRBJ1-5,NA
TGTGCCAGCAGCGCCAGTGGACAGGCGTCAGCTGAAGCTTTCTTT,CASSASGQASAEAFF,TRBV9,NA,15,TRBJ1-1,TRBD1
TGTGCCAGCAGTGAAGGGGCGGGAGGCACCACAGATACGCAGTATTTT,CASSEGAGGTTDTQYF,TRBV2,NA,16,TRBJ2-3,TRBD2
TGTGCCAGTAGCTACGGGACAGGGTACGAGCAGTACTTC,CASSYGTGYEQYF,TRBV19,once,13,TRBJ2-7,TRBD1
TGTGCCAGCAGCTCGTGGGCCGAAGATACGCAGTATTTT,CASSSWAEDTQYF,TRBV7-8,NA,13,TRBJ2-3,NA
TGCGCCAGCAGTCGGGGATTAGGCACTGAAGCTTTCTTT,CASSRGLGTEAFF,TRBV4-1,NA,13,TRBJ1-1,NA
TGTGCCAGCAGCAATTCCTTAACGGGAGTCTACAATGAGCAGTTCTTC,CASSNSLTGVYNEQFF,TRBV9,NA,16,TRBJ2-1,NA
TGTGCCAGCAGTTTAAGAGGAAGAACCTACGAGCAGTACTTC,CASSLRGRTYEQYF,TRBV28,NA,14,TRBJ2-7,NA
TGTGCCAGTAGTTTGATTCGGACAGGGGGCTTAAAATACACCGGGGAGCTGTTTTTT,CASSLIRTGGLKYTGELFF,TRBV19,NA,19,TRBJ2-2,TRBD1
TGTGCCAGCAGCTCTACTTCCACAGATACGCAGTATTTT,CASSSTSTDTQYF,TRBV9,NA,13,TRBJ2-3,NA
TGTGCCAGCAGCTTATCCATTGGGCAAGCTTTCTTT,CASSLSIGQAFF,TRBV7-9,NA,12,TRBJ1-1,NA
TGTGCCAGCAGCCTGGGGGACAGCTTGGAGCAGTACTTC,CASSLGDSLEQYF,TRBV5-6,NA,13,TRBJ2-7,TRBD1
TGTGCCAGCAGTCCCACCATGGGAGGCATTCAGTACTTC,CASSPTMGGIQYF,TRBV28,NA,13,TRBJ2-4,NA
TGTGCCAGCAATGAGTATCGGACCGACCACTACGAGCAGTACTTC,CASNEYRTDHYEQYF,TRBV27,NA,15,TRBJ2-7,NA
TGTGCCTGGAGGTCCTGGACGGAAATGAACTATGGCTACACCTTC,CAWRSWTEMNYGYTF,TRBV30,once,15,TRBJ1-2,NA
TGCGCCAGCAGCCAACTTATGGGACAGGGGATTGAGGGCTACACCTTC,CASSQLMGQGIEGYTF,TRBV4-1,NA,16,TRBJ1-2,TRBD1
TGTGCCAGCAGTCTACAGGGGGCCCAGTACGAGCAGTACTTC,CASSLQGAQYEQYF,TRBV6-1,NA,14,TRBJ2-7,TRBD1
TGTGCCAGCAGCGCCCTTAGCGGGAGGAGTGGCAATGAGCAGTTCTTC,CASSALSGRSGNEQFF,TRBV9,once,16,TRBJ2-1,TRBD2
TGTGCCAGCAGCTTATCGGTGGCCGCAACTAATGAAAAACTGTTTTTT,CASSLSVAATNEKLFF,TRBV7-9,NA,16,TRBJ1-4,NA
TGTGCCATCAGTGAGATGGGGGGCAGCTATGGCTACACCTTC,CAISEMGGSYGYTF,TRBV10-3,once,14,TRBJ1-2,NA
TGTGCCAGCAGCGTAGAGGGGTACTCTGGAAACACCATATATTTT,CASSVEGYSGNTIYF,TRBV9,NA,15,TRBJ1-3,NA
TGCAGCGCCGGTGGGGAAGGCTACGAGCAGTACTTC,CSAGGEGYEQYF,TRBV29-1,few,12,TRBJ2-7,NA
TGCGCCAGCAGCCAAGACCGGACAGGGAACTATGGCTACACCTTC,CASSQDRTGNYGYTF,TRBV4-3,NA,15,TRBJ1-2,TRBD1
TGTGCCAGCAGTGAATTAGAGGGTCGGGAAGGTGGAGATACGCAGTATTTT,CASSELEGREGGDTQYF,TRBV2,once,17,TRBJ2-3,NA
TGTGCCAGCAGCCGAGTCCGGGGGCAGCCCCAGCATTTT,CASSRVRGQPQHF,TRBV11-2,NA,13,TRBJ1-5,NA
TGTGCCAGCAGTTTATCGGAGTTTGGCGAGCAGTACTTC,CASSLSEFGEQYF,TRBV27,once,13,TRBJ2-7,NA
TGTGCCAGTAGTATCGGCAGGGGGCCCGGGGAGCTGTTTTTT,CASSIGRGPGELFF,TRBV19,NA,14,TRBJ2-2,TRBD1
TGTGCCAGCAGCTCCTATGGGGGCGAGCAGTACTTC,CASSSYGGEQYF,TRBV7-6,once,12,TRBJ2-7,NA
TGTGCCAGCAGTTTAGTGTGGCAAGAGACCCAGTACTTC,CASSLVWQETQYF,TRBV27,NA,13,TRBJ2-5,NA
TGTGCCAGCAGCTTCTCCTTAGCGGAGTCCACAGATACGCAGTATTTT,CASSFSLAESTDTQYF,TRBV7-2,NA,16,TRBJ2-3,NA
TGTGCCAGCAGTGATATAGGGGCAAACTCCTACGAGCAGTACTTC,CASSDIGANSYEQYF,TRBV27,NA,15,TRBJ2-7,NA
TGTGCCAGCAGTCCCTTGGACAGGGGGGCGGACATTCAGTACTTC,CASSPLDRGADIQYF,TRBV28,NA,15,TRBJ2-4,TRBD1
TGTGCCAGCCAGGGGCCGGTGGGAAACACCATATATTTT,CASQGPVGNTIYF,TRBV28,NA,13,TRBJ1-3,NA
TGTGCCAGCAGTCCGGGACGCGGAACCCACGAGCAGTACTTC,CASSPGRGTHEQYF,TRBV6-5,NA,14,TRBJ2-7,NA
TGTGCCTGGAGTGTACACAGGGGGGTAGATACGCAGTATTTT,CAWSVHRGVDTQYF,TRBV30,NA,14,TRBJ2-3,TRBD1
TGTGCCAGCAGTGAAGGATTGGGGGGCACGTACCAAGAGACCCAGTACTTC,CASSEGLGGTYQETQYF,TRBV2,NA,17,TRBJ2-5,NA
TGTGCCAGCAGTTACGACAGGGTGAATGGCTACACCTTC,CASSYDRVNGYTF,TRBV6-5,NA,13,TRBJ1-2,TRBD1
TGTGCCAGCAGTTGGGGAACCGGGGAGCTGTTTTTT,CASSWGTGELFF,TRBV27,NA,12,TRBJ2-2,NA
TGCGCCAGCAGCCAAGATCGGGGAGGGTGGGAGTATGGCTACACCTTC,CASSQDRGGWEYGYTF,TRBV4-3,once,16,TRBJ1-2,NA
TGCGCCAGCAGCCAAGAAACGGGAGAGGGTTATCAGCCCCAGCATTTT,CASSQETGEGYQPQHF,TRBV4-1,once,16,TRBJ1-5,NA
TGCGCCAGCAGCCAAATGGGACAGGGAGAGGTCTTCCTAATCTGGGGTTCCTACGAGCAGTACTTC,CASSQMGQGEVFLIWGSYEQYF,TRBV4-3,once,22,TRBJ2-7,TRBD1
TGTGCCAGCAGCTTAGCCGGGACAGGGCCAGATACGCAGTATTTT,CASSLAGTGPDTQYF,TRBV13,NA,15,TRBJ2-3,TRBD1
TGTGCCAGCAGCGGTGACGCCGACAGGATGGCTGAAGCTTTCTTT,CASSGDADRMAEAFF,TRBV7-9,NA,15,TRBJ1-1,NA
TGTGCCAGCAGCCCGTGGCGGGAAGGAACCTACGAGCAGTACTTC,CASSPWREGTYEQYF,TRBV7-6,few,15,TRBJ2-7,NA
TGTGCCAGCACCCAGACCCGGGACAGCTACACTGAAGCTTTCTTT,CASTQTRDSYTEAFF,TRBV2,NA,15,TRBJ1-1,TRBD1
TGTGCCAGCAGCGTCACGTACAACCCGAACACTGAAGCTTTCTTT,CASSVTYNPNTEAFF,TRBV9,NA,15,TRBJ1-1,NA
TGTGCCATCAGTGAGATGGTAGCGGAAAACACCGGGGAGCTGTTTTTT,CAISEMVAENTGELFF,TRBV10-3,NA,16,TRBJ2-2,NA
TGTGCCAGCAGAAGACAGGGACAGTCCTACGAGCAGTACTTC,CASRRQGQSYEQYF,TRBV5-6,NA,14,TRBJ2-7,TRBD1
TGTGCCAGCAGTGCCCTAAACACCGGGGAGCTGTTTTTT,CASSALNTGELFF,TRBV6-5,NA,13,TRBJ2-2,NA
TGTGCCAGCAGCTCAACAGGGGGCGTGGACTATGGCTACACCTTC,CASSSTGGVDYGYTF,TRBV13,NA,15,TRBJ1-2,TRBD1
TGTGCCAGCAGCGCCCGGGACAGGGGGGAAACCGGGGAGCTGTTTTTT,CASSARDRGETGELFF,TRBV9,NA,16,TRBJ2-2,TRBD1
TGCGCCAGCAGCTTGTGGTACGGGACTAGCGAGGAGCTGTTTTTT,CASSLWYGTSEELFF,TRBV5-1,NA,15,TRBJ2-2,TRBD2
TGTGCCAGCAGCTCGAACCGGGACAGGGAAGGCTACACCTTC,CASSSNRDREGYTF,TRBV13,NA,14,TRBJ1-2,TRBD1
TGTGCCAGCAGCCTTACTCAGGGCTATAATTCACCCCTCCACTTT,CASSLTQGYNSPLHF,TRBV5-4,NA,15,TRBJ1-6,NA
TGTGCCAGCTCTCCGAGCCCCGGGCCCCACACTGAAGCTTTCTTT,CASSPSPGPHTEAFF,TRBV18,once,15,TRBJ1-1,NA
TGTGCCAGCAGCTTAGCGGACAGGAGTGGGACTGAAGCTTTCTTT,CASSLADRSGTEAFF,TRBV7-8,NA,15,TRBJ1-1,TRBD1
TGTGCCAGTAGTACAACAGGGGGCACGACTAGACCTGGGTGGGGAGAGACCCAGTACTTC,CASSTTGGTTRPGWGETQYF,TRBV19,once,20,TRBJ2-5,TRBD1
TGTGCCAGCAGTCCATTGCCGGGACTTCCCGGGGAGCTGTTTTTT,CASSPLPGLPGELFF,TRBV6-5,NA,15,TRBJ2-2,NA